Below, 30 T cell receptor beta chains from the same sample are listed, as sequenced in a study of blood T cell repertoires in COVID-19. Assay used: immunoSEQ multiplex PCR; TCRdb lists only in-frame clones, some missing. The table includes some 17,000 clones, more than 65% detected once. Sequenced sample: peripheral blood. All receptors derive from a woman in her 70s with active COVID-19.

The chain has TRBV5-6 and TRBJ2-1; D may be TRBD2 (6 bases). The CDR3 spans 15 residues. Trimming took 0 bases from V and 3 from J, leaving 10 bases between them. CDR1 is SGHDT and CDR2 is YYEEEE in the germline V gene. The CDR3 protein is CASSLGLESYNEQFF. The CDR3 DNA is TGTGCCAGCAGCTTGGGACTAGAAAGCTACAATGAGCAGTTCTTC.

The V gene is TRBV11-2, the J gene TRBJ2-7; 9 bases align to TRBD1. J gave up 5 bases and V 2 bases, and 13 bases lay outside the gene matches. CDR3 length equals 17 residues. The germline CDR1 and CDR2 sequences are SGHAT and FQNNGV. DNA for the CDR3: TGTGCCAGCAGCTTACGCGAGTCCCGGACAGGGGACCACGAGCAGTACTTC. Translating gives CASSLRESRTGDHEQYF.

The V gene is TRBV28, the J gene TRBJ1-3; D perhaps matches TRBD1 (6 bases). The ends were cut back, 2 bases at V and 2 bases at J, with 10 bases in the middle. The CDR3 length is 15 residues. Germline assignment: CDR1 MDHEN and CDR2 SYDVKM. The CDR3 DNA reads TGTGCCAGCAGTTTAGACCCAGGGGCTGGAAACACCATATATTTT. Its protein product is CASSLDPGAGNTIYF.

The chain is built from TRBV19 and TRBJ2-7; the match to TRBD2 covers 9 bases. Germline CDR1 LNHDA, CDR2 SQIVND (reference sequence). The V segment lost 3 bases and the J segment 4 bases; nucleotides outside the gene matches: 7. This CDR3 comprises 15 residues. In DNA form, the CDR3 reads TGTGCCAGTAGTATCCTAGCGGGAAGTACGTACGAGCAGTACTTC. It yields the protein CASSILAGSTYEQYF.

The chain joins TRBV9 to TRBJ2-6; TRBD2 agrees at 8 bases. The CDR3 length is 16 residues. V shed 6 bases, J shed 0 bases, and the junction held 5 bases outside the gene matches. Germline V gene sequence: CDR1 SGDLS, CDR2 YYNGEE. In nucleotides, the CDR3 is TGTGCCAGCAAGCGGGAGCCATACTCTGGGGCCAACGTCCTGACTTTC. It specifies CASKREPYSGANVLTF. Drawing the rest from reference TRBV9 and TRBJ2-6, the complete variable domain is DSGVTQTPKHLITATGQRVTLRCSPRSGDLSVYWYQQSLDQGLQFLIQYYNGEERAKGNILERFSAQQFPDLHSELNLSSLELGDSALYFCASKREPYSGANVLTFGAGSRLTVL.

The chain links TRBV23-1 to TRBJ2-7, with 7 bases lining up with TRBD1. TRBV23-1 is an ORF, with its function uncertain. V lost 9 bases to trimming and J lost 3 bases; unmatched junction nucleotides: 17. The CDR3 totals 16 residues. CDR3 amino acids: CASFPLGQCLNYEQYF. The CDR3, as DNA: TGCGCCAGTTTCCCGTTGGGACAGTGTTTGAACTACGAGCAGTACTTC.

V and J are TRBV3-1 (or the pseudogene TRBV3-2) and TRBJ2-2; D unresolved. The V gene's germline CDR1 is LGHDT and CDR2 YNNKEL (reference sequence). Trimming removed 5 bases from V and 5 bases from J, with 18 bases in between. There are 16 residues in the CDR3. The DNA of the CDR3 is TGTGCCAGCAGCAATAAACGTTCAGGCTTGACCGGGGAGCTGTTTTTT. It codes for CASSNKRSGLTGELFF.

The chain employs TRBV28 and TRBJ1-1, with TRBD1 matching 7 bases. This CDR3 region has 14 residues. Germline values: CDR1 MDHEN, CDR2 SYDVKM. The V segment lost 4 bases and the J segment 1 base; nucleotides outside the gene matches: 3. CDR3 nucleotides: TGTGCCAGCAGTTCCGGGACAGAGAACACTGAAGCTTTCTTT. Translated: CASSSGTENTEAFF.

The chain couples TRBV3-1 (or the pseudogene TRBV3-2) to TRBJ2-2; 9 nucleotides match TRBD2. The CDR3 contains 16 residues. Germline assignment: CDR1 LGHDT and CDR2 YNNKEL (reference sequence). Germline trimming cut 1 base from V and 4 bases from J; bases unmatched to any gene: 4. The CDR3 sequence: CASSQVPREGTGELFF. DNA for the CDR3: TGTGCCAGCAGCCAAGTGCCGCGGGAGGGCACCGGGGAGCTGTTTTTT.

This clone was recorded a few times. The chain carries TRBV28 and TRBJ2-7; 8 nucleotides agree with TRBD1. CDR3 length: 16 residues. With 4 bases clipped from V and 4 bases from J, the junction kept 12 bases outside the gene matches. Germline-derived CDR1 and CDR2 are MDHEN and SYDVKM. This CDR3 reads CASSYLVGQGRYEQYF. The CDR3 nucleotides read TGTGCCAGCAGTTACCTAGTTGGACAGGGAAGGTACGAGCAGTACTTC.

CDR3 sequence reads: CASSSVSSGANVLTF. DNA of the CDR3: TGTGCCAGCAGCTCCGTTAGCTCTGGGGCCAACGTCCTGACTTTC. The chain uses TRBV5-5 and TRBJ2-6; D remains ambiguous. From germline, CDR1 is SGHKS and CDR2 YYEKEE (reference sequence). V was shortened by 3 bases and J by 0 bases, with 7 bases between the two germline ends. The CDR3 consists of 15 residues.

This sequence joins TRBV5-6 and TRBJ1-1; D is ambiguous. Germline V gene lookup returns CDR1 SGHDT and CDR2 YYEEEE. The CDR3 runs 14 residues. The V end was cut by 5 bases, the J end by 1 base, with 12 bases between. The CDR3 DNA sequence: TGTGCCAGCAGTTCAATACTCTGGAACACTGAAGCTTTCTTT. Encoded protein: CASSSILWNTEAFF. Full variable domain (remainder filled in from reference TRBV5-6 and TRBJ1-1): DAGVTQSPTHLIKTRGQQVTLRCSPKSGHDTVSWYQQALGQGPQFIFQYYEEEERQRGNFPDRFSGHQFPNYSSELNVNALLLGDSALYLCASSSILWNTEAFFGQGTRLTVV.

The CDR3 nucleotides read TGTGCCAGCAGCTTGGGGGACATCCTTGTGAACACTGAAGCTTTCTTT. Translation gives CASSLGDILVNTEAFF. V is TRBV11-2 and J is TRBJ1-1; tentative D call: TRBD1 (6 bases). This CDR3 has 16 amino acids. V lost 3 bases and J 0 bases, leaving 14 bases between the germline ends. Germline CDR1 and CDR2: SGHAT and FQNNGV.

The DNA for the CDR3 is TGTGCCAGCAGCTTACAGGGGGCGCGGGACAATGAGCAGTTCTTC. This encodes CASSLQGARDNEQFF. The chain employs TRBV6-2 or TRBV6-3 and TRBJ2-1, with 9 bases lining up with TRBD1. Germline V gives CDR1 MNHEY, CDR2 SVGEGT. Trimming at V came to 6 bases and at J to 5 bases, leaving 8 bases not matched to a gene. The CDR3 is made up of 15 amino acids.

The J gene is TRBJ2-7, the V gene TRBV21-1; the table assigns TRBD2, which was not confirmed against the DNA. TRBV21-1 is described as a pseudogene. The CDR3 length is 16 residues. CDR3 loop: CASTLTPWTSIYEQYF. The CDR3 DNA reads TGTGCCAGCACCCTCACCCCGTGGACTAGCATATACGAGCAGTACTTC.

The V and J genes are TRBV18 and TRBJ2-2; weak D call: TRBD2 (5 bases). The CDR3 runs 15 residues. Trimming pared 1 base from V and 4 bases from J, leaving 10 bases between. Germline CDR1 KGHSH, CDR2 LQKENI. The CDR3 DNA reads TGTGCCAGCTCACCACTACGGGAAAGCACCGGGGAGCTGTTTTTT. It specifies CASSPLRESTGELFF.

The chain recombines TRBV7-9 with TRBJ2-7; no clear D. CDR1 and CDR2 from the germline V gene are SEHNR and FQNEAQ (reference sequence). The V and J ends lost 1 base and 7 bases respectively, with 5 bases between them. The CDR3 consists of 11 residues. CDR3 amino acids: CASSLDLEQYF. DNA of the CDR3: TGTGCCAGCAGCTTAGACTTGGAGCAGTACTTC.

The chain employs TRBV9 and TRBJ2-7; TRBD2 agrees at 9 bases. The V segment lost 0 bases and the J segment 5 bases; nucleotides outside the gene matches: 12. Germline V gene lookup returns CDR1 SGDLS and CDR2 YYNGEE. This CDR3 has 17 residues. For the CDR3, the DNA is TGTGCCAGCAGCGTAGGGGAGTCGGCGGGAGGGCGCAACGAGCAGTACTTC. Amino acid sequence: CASSVGESAGGRNEQYF. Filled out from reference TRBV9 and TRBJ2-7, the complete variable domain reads DSGVTQTPKHLITATGQRVTLRCSPRSGDLSVYWYQQSLDQGLQFLIQYYNGEERAKGNILERFSAQQFPDLHSELNLSSLELGDSALYFCASSVGESAGGRNEQYFGPGTRLTVT.

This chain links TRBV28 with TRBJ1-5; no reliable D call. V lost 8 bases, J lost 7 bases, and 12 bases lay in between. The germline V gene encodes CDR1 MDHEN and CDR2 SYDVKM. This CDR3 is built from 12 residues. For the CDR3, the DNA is TGTGCCAGCGTTAGAGGAAACCAGCCCCAGCATTTT. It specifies CASVRGNQPQHF.

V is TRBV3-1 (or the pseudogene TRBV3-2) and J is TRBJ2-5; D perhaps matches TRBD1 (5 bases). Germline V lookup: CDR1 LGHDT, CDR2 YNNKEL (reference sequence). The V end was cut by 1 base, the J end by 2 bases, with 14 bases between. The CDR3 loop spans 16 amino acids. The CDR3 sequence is CASSQGLETEQETQYF. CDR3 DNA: TGTGCCAGCAGCCAAGGTCTCGAGACAGAGCAAGAGACCCAGTACTTC.

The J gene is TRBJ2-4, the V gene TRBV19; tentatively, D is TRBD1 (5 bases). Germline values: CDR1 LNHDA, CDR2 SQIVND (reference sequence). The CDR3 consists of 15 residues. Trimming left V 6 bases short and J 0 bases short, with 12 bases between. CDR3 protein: CASSWAGIAKNIQYF. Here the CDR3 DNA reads TGTGCCAGTAGCTGGGCAGGGATAGCCAAAAACATTCAGTACTTC.

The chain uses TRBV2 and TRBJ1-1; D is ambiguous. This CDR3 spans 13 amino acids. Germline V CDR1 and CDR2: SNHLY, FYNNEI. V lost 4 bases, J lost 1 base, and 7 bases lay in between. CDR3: CASSVSGNTEAFF. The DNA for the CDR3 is TGTGCCAGCAGTGTTTCAGGGAACACTGAAGCTTTCTTT.

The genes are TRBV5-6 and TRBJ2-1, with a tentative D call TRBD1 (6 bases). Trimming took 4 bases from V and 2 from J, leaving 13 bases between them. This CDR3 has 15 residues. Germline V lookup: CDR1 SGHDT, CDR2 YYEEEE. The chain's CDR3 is CASSLQGKTYNEQFF. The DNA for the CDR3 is TGTGCCAGCAGCCTACAGGGAAAGACCTACAATGAGCAGTTCTTC.

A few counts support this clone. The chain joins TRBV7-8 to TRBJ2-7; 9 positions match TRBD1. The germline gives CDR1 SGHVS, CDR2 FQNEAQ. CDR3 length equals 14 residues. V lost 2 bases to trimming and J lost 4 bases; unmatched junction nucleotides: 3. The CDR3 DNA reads TGTGCCAGCAGCTTAACCGGGACAGGGTACGAGCAGTACTTC. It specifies CASSLTGTGYEQYF. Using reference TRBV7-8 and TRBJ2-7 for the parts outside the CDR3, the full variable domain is GAGVSQSPRYKVAKRGQDVALRCDPISGHVSLFWYQQALGQGPEFLTYFQNEAQLDKSGLPSDRFFAERPEGSVSTLKIQRTQQEDSAVYLCASSLTGTGYEQYFGPGTRLTVT.

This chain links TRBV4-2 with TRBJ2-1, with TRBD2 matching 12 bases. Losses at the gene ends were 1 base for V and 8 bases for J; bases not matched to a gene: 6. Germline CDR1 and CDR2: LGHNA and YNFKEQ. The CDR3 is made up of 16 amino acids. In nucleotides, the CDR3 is TGTGCCAGCAGCCAAGGCGCGGCTAGCGGGAGGGATGAGCAGTTCTTC. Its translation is CASSQGAASGRDEQFF.

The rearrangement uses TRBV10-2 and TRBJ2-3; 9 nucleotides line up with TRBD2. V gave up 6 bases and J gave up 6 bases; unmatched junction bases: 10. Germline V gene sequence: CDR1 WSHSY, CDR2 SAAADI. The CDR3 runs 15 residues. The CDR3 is CASSDRTSDTDTQYF. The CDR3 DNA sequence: TGCGCCAGCAGCGATAGGACTAGCGATACGGATACGCAGTATTTT.

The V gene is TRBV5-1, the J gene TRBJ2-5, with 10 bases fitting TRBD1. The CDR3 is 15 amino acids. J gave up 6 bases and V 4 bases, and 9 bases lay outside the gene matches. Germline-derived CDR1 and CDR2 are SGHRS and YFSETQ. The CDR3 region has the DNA TGCGCCAGCAGCCTCCGGGACAGGGGCGGGCAGACCCAGTACTTC. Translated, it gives CASSLRDRGGQTQYF.

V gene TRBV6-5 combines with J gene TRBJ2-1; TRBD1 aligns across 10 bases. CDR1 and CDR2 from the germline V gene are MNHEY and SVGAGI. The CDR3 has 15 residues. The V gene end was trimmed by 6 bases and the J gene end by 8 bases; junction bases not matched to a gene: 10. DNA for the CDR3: TGTGCCAGCAGCCTAGACAGGGGGCTAGGGGATGAGCAGTTCTTC. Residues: CASSLDRGLGDEQFF.

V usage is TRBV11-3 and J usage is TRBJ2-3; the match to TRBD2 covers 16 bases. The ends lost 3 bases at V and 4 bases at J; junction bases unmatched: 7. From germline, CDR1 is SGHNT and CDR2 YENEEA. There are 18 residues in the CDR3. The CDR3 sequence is CASSLGLAGGPAADTQYF. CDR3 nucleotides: TGTGCCAGCAGCTTGGGACTAGCGGGAGGGCCGGCCGCAGATACGCAGTATTTT. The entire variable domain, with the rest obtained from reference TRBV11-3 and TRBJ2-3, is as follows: EAGVVQSPRYKIIEKKQPVAFWCNPISGHNTLYWYLQNLGQGPELLIRYENEEAVDDSQLPKDRFSAERLKGVDSTLKIQPAELGDSAVYLCASSLGLAGGPAADTQYFGPGTRLTVL.

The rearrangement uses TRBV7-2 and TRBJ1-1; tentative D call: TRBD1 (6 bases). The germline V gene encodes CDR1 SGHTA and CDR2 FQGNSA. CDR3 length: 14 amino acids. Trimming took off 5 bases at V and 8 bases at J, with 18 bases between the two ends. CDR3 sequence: CASSTGQPGSEAFF. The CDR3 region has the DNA TGTGCCAGCAGCACCGGACAGCCAGGAAGCGAAGCTTTCTTT.